A single sample gave rise to the 32 T cell receptor beta chains below, sequenced in a study of post-analysis software for immune sequencing data. Study-level findings and limits: TRBV5-6, TRBV5-1 and TRBV20-1 belonged to a set of five TRBV segments that were more frequent in patients than controls.

cDNA libraries for TCR beta contained unique molecular identifiers. Each CDR3 protein gets one entry after TCRdb re-called the PCR reads with MiXCR. This sample has approximately 690,000 distinct CDR3 sequences, with approximately 60% found just once. These receptors lack a known antigen. The sample taken for sequencing was blood. The origin of the receptors is a girl aged 2-15 years with multiple sclerosis.

CDR3 in DNA: TGTGCCAGCAGTCCCGCAGGGGGGGGACCTGGCTACACCTTC. This translates into CASSPAGGGPGYTF. The genes are TRBV6-6 and TRBJ1-2; 7 bases are shared with TRBD1. Per the germline V gene, CDR1 is MNHNY and CDR2 is SVGAGI (reference sequence). The CDR3 extends over 14 amino acids. V gave up 5 bases and J gave up 7 bases; unmatched junction bases: 10.

This clonotype has only a few counts. The chain is built from TRBV30 and TRBJ2-1; 11 bases are shared with TRBD2. The V gene's germline CDR1 is GTSNPN and CDR2 SVGIG (reference sequence). This CDR3 has 16 amino acids. V lost 2 bases to trimming and J lost 12 bases; unmatched junction nucleotides: 15. CDR3 sequence (DNA): TGTGCCTGGAGTCCTCGACTAGCGGGAAGGTGGGCAGGGCAGTTCTTC. It translates to CAWSPRLAGRWAGQFF.

The V call is TRBV5-1, the J call TRBJ2-3; 12 nucleotides agree with TRBD2. V trimming: 4 bases; J trimming: 2 bases; junction bases outside the gene matches: 8. CDR3 size: 17 residues. Germline V gene lookup returns CDR1 SGHRS and CDR2 YFSETQ. The CDR3 DNA reads as TGCGCCAGCAGCGTCCCGACTAGCGGGGGAAACACAGATACGCAGTATTTT. Protein product: CASSVPTSGGNTDTQYF.

This clonotype was recorded a few times. The chain carries TRBV27 and TRBJ2-5; tentatively, D is TRBD1 (6 bases). Germline V CDR1 and CDR2: MNHEY, SMNVEV (reference sequence). The CDR3 extends over 13 amino acids. Trimming removed 4 bases at V and 6 bases at J, with 12 bases between. The DNA of the CDR3 is TGTGCCAGCAGTTCAGGGGCTATGAAGACCCAGTACTTC. Translating gives CASSSGAMKTQYF.

V gene TRBV29-1 combines with J gene TRBJ1-1; D is undetermined. V was shortened by 1 base and J by 4 bases, with 10 bases between the two germline ends. The CDR3 runs to 13 residues. Germline assignment: CDR1 SQVTM and CDR2 ANQGSEA. DNA for the CDR3: TGCAGCGTTGAAGCGGCTGTTGGCACTGAAGCTTTCTTT. This sequence encodes CSVEAAVGTEAFF.

J is TRBJ2-3 and V is TRBV20-1, with D unresolved. Germline values: CDR1 DFQATT, CDR2 SNEGSKA (reference sequence). This CDR3 is built from 15 residues. Trimming stripped 4 bases from V and 4 bases from J, with 18 bases between. The CDR3 coding sequence is TGCAGTGCTATCTCCAGCGAGTGGGTGGCAGATACGCAGTATTTT. Amino acids: CSAISSEWVADTQYF.

V gene TRBV10-3 combines with J gene TRBJ2-5; TRBD1 might be the D (5 bases). Germline V CDR1 and CDR2: ENHRY, SYGVKD. The CDR3 totals 12 residues. V lost 3 bases to trimming and J lost 4 bases, with 6 bases between them. The DNA for the CDR3 is TGTGCCATCAGTGACAGGGCAGAGACCCAGTACTTC. Translated: CAISDRAETQYF.

This chain connects TRBV20-1 to TRBJ2-3, with D perhaps given as TRBD1 or TRBD2 (6 bases each). The CDR3 covers 15 residues. Trimming shortened V by 5 bases and J by 2 bases, and 17 bases separated the two germline ends. Germline V gene lookup returns CDR1 DFQATT and CDR2 SNEGSKA (reference sequence). CDR3 nucleotides: TGCAGTGCTGGGACCCCCTCGGGGGCCACAGATACGCAGTATTTT. This translates into CSAGTPSGATDTQYF.

The chain recombines TRBV13 with TRBJ1-6; D gene unclear. CDR3 length: 13 amino acids. V dropped 1 base and J dropped 9 bases, with 7 bases sitting between them. Germline CDR1 and CDR2: PRHDT and FYEKMQ (reference sequence). In nucleotides, the CDR3 is TGTGCCAGCAGCTTAGAAGGAAGTTCACCCCTCCACTTT. Protein sequence: CASSLEGSSPLHF.

This CDR3 reads CASSLGSGGRGEQFF. CDR3 nucleotide sequence: TGTGCCAGCAGCTTAGGATCAGGGGGCCGGGGTGAGCAGTTCTTC. V is TRBV11-2 and J is TRBJ2-1; 8 bases align to TRBD1. With V trimmed by 1 base and J by 9 bases, 8 bases remained unmatched. Germline V gene lookup returns CDR1 SGHAT and CDR2 FQNNGV. CDR3 length equals 15 residues. Complete variable domain (other parts from reference TRBV11-2 and TRBJ2-1): EAGVAQSPRYKIIEKRQSVAFWCNPISGHATLYWYQQILGQGPKLLIQFQNNGVVDDSQLPKDRFSAERLKGVDSTLKIQPAKLEDSAVYLCASSLGSGGRGEQFFGPGTRLTVL.

The chain carries TRBV9 and TRBJ1-2; TRBD1 agrees at 7 bases. The V gene end was trimmed by 2 bases and the J gene end by 8 bases; junction bases not matched to a gene: 9. CDR1 SGDLS and CDR2 YYNGEE come from the germline V gene. The CDR3 is made up of 14 amino acids. CDR3 coding DNA: TGTGCCAGCAGCGTCAACAGGGGAGGAACGGGCTACACCTTC. Translating gives CASSVNRGGTGYTF.

V is TRBV20-1 and J is TRBJ2-1, with 12 bases fitting TRBD1. CDR3 size: 14 residues. Germline CDR1 DFQATT, CDR2 SNEGSKA (reference sequence). The junction had 10 bases not matched to a gene; V was cut back by 8 bases and J by 8 bases. CDR3 in DNA: TGCAGTCGACAGGGACAGGGGGCTACGGATGAGCAGTTCTTC. It translates to CSRQGQGATDEQFF.

The chain links TRBV14 to TRBJ1-2, with D unresolved. Germline V gene sequence: CDR1 SGHDN, CDR2 FVKESK. CDR3 length: 16 residues. V was shortened by 2 bases and J by 2 bases, with 15 bases between the two germline ends. CDR3 in DNA: TGTGCCAGCAGCCAAACCTGGCGCCAAAGAAACTATGGCTACACCTTC. Its protein is CASSQTWRQRNYGYTF.

The chain couples TRBV29-1 to TRBJ2-7; 7 bases agree with TRBD1. The CDR3 totals 14 residues. The ends lost 5 bases at V and 1 base at J; junction bases unmatched: 8. CDR1 and CDR2 from the germline V gene are SQVTM and ANQGSEA. Here the CDR3 reads CSVYLRDRSYEQYF. In nucleotides, the CDR3 is TGCAGCGTTTACCTCCGGGACAGATCCTACGAGCAGTACTTC.

The chain employs TRBV4-2 and TRBJ1-5; 7 positions agree with TRBD1. V lost 3 bases and J lost 1; bases outside the gene matches: 0. Germline-derived CDR1 and CDR2 are LGHNA and YNFKEQ. The length of the CDR3 is 14 residues. The CDR3 loop reads CASSQGQSNQPQHF. The CDR3 DNA follows: TGTGCCAGCAGCCAGGGACAGAGCAATCAGCCCCAGCATTTT.

The chain couples TRBV7-2 to TRBJ2-6; D unresolved. This CDR3 contains 17 residues. V shed 1 base and J shed 0 bases, with 10 bases lying between them. Per the germline V gene, CDR1 is SGHTA and CDR2 is FQGNSA. CDR3: CASSLDPPLSGANVLTF. CDR3 nucleotides: TGTGCCAGCAGCTTAGATCCCCCCCTCTCTGGGGCCAACGTCCTGACTTTC.

V usage is TRBV7-8 and J usage is TRBJ1-2; tentative D call: TRBD1 (5 bases). V was pared by 3 bases and J by 4 bases, with 15 bases between. Germline values: CDR1 SGHVS, CDR2 FQNEAQ. This CDR3 contains 15 residues. The DNA for the CDR3 is TGTGCCAGCAGCTTCGACACAGGAGACCTCTATGGCTACACCTTC. This sequence encodes CASSFDTGDLYGYTF.

This chain links TRBV10-3 with TRBJ1-6, with D possibly matching TRBD1 (6 bases). Germline assignment: CDR1 ENHRY and CDR2 SYGVKD. CDR3 size: 16 residues. Deletions cut 0 bases from V and 9 bases from J, with 15 bases between. This chain's CDR3 is CAISESGAGVISPLHF. The CDR3 bases are TGTGCCATCAGTGAGTCAGGGGCAGGGGTGATTTCACCCCTCCACTTT.

This rearrangement joins TRBV20-1 to TRBJ2-3; D gene unclear. The CDR3 has 15 amino acids. Germline CDR1 reads DFQATT; CDR2 reads SNEGSKA (reference sequence). Trimming took off 3 bases at V and 1 base at J, with 14 bases between the two ends. The DNA of the CDR3 is TGCAGTGCTAGTCCTCTGGCACCCGGCACAGATACGCAGTATTTT. Protein product: CSASPLAPGTDTQYF.

This sequence joins TRBV28 and TRBJ1-1, with 8 bases fitting TRBD1. Germline V lookup: CDR1 MDHEN, CDR2 SYDVKM. The CDR3 is made up of 14 amino acids. The V gene end was trimmed by 5 bases and the J gene end by 4 bases; junction bases not matched to a gene: 6. The CDR3 DNA is TGTGCCAGCAGTCCCCCAGGGGGCCTCACTGAAGCTTTCTTT. Amino acids: CASSPPGGLTEAFF. Full variable domain (remainder filled in from reference TRBV28 and TRBJ1-1): DVKVTQSSRYLVKRTGEKVFLECVQDMDHENMFWYRQDPGLGLRLIYFSYDVKMKEKGDIPEGYSVSREKKERFSLILESASTNQTSMYLCASSPPGGLTEAFFGQGTRLTVV.

The rearrangement links TRBV7-9 to TRBJ1-1, with D unclear. The germline V and J ends were trimmed by 2 bases and 7 bases, with 8 bases remaining between them. The CDR3 loop spans 12 amino acids. Germline values: CDR1 SEHNR, CDR2 FQNEAQ (reference sequence). The CDR3 is CASSLRAFEAFF. The CDR3 DNA reads TGTGCCAGCAGCTTACGGGCCTTTGAAGCTTTCTTT.

This rearrangement joins TRBV6-1 to TRBJ2-3; unclear D gene. V lost 7 bases and J lost 3, with 8 bases in between. CDR1 and CDR2 from the germline V gene are MNHNS and SASEGT. The CDR3 has 12 amino acids. The CDR3 is CASTSRTDTQYF. The CDR3 DNA follows: TGTGCCAGCACTTCTAGAACAGATACGCAGTATTTT.

This clonotype has more than one count but fewer than ten. The V gene is TRBV10-3, the J gene TRBJ2-7; 7 bases agree with TRBD1. Losses at the gene ends were 5 bases for V and 1 base for J; bases not matched to a gene: 8. CDR1 and CDR2 from the germline V gene are ENHRY and SYGVKD. CDR3 length: 15 amino acids. The chain's CDR3 is CAISIRDRESYEQYF. CDR3 nucleotides: TGTGCCATCAGTATCCGGGACAGAGAATCCTACGAGCAGTACTTC.

The genes are TRBV20-1 and TRBJ2-7, with D maybe TRBD1 (5 bases). The J call may be wrong; the DNA end is better matched by TRBJ2-5. Germline CDR1 reads DFQATT; CDR2 reads SNEGSKA (reference sequence). This CDR3 comprises 14 residues. CDR3 protein: CSASNRQSQETQYF. The CDR3 DNA reads as TGCAGTGCTAGTAATCGACAGAGTCAAGAGACCCAGTACTTC.

V gene TRBV5-1 combines with J gene TRBJ2-1; 8 positions match TRBD1. The CDR3 runs to 13 residues. With V trimmed by 8 bases and J by 9 bases, 10 bases remained unmatched. The V gene's germline CDR1 is SGHRS and CDR2 YFSETQ. The DNA for the CDR3 is TGCGCCAGTGGACTTACAGGGGGAGGTGAGCAGTTCTTC. It encodes CASGLTGGGEQFF.

The chain joins TRBV14 to TRBJ1-1, with D possibly being TRBD1 (6 bases). Between the trimmed V and J ends, which lost 1 base and 0 bases, there was a span of 9 bases. The CDR3 is 15 residues long. CDR1 SGHDN and CDR2 FVKESK come from the germline V gene. The DNA of the CDR3 is TGTGCCAGCAGCCAAGCCCAGGGGATGAACACTGAAGCTTTCTTT. Translation: CASSQAQGMNTEAFF.

This chain joins TRBV6-5 and TRBJ1-6; D is perhaps TRBD1 (6 bases). CDR1 MNHEY and CDR2 SVGAGI come from the germline V gene. CDR3 length equals 15 residues. Deletions cut 7 bases from V and 7 bases from J, with 17 bases between. CDR3 in amino acids: CASNPQGFENSPLHF. The CDR3 nucleotides are TGTGCCAGCAATCCACAGGGCTTTGAGAATTCACCCCTCCACTTT.

In the case of this clonotype: A read error may account for a junction end that differs from germline. The chain couples TRBV5-1 to TRBJ2-2; D is perhaps TRBD1 or TRBD2 (5 bases each). The germline gives CDR1 SGHRS, CDR2 YFSETQ. The CDR3 loop spans 13 amino acids. CDR3 sequence reads: CASSSTTIGERFF. For the CDR3, the DNA is TGCGCCAGCAGCTCCACGACGATAGGGGAGCGGTTTTTT.

The rearrangement links TRBV6-5 to TRBJ2-7; D is ambiguous. This CDR3 contains 15 residues. V lost 6 bases and J lost 5, with 20 bases in between. Germline CDR1 and CDR2: MNHEY and SVGAGI. The CDR3 loop is CASSDTPMSRDEQYF. The DNA for the CDR3 is TGTGCCAGCAGCGACACCCCCATGAGTAGGGACGAGCAGTACTTC.

This clonotype was detected only a few times. The chain recombines TRBV7-2 with TRBJ2-5, with D unresolved. The ends were cut back, 2 bases at V and 5 bases at J, with 9 bases in the middle. The V gene's germline CDR1 is SGHTA and CDR2 FQGNSA. The CDR3 contains 13 residues. The CDR3 region is CASSLQREETQYF. CDR3 nucleotides: TGTGCCAGCAGCTTACAACGAGAGGAGACCCAGTACTTC.

This clonotype appeared a few times. The V gene is TRBV30, the J gene TRBJ2-3; D possibly corresponds to TRBD2 (6 bases). The CDR3 extends over 15 amino acids. Germline CDR1 reads GTSNPN; CDR2 reads SVGIG (reference sequence). V was shortened by 2 bases and J by 5 bases, with 17 bases between the two germline ends. The CDR3 nucleotides read TGTGCCTGGAGTCCTTTAGCGGAGGTGGGAGATACGCAGTATTTT. Its protein is CAWSPLAEVGDTQYF.

This chain links TRBV27 with TRBJ2-7, with D tentatively TRBD1 (6 bases). With 5 bases removed from V and 2 bases from J, the gap between germline ends came to 19 bases. This CDR3 is built from 16 residues. From germline, CDR1 is MNHEY and CDR2 SMNVEV (reference sequence). The CDR3 here is CASSVRDTPATYEQYF. In DNA, the CDR3 is TGTGCCAGCAGTGTACGGGACACTCCAGCTACCTACGAGCAGTACTTC.